What follows are 31 T cell receptor beta chains derived from one specimen sequenced in a study of T cells in Graves' hyperthyroidism and ophthalmopathy. RNA transcripts gave rise to amplified TCR beta CDR3 regions. The HTBI primer set drove a first-round RT-PCR of the TCR CDR3. TCRdb re-called the multiplex PCR reads through MiXCR, storing one row per CDR3 protein. The sample has 410,000 or so distinct CDR3 sequences; around 15% are singletons. Material: blood. These receptors were collected from a man aged 18 to 30 with Graves' ophthalmopathy.

The chain is built from TRBV3-1 and TRBJ2-5; D unclear. CDR1 is LGHDT, CDR2 YNNKEL, per germline (reference sequence). This CDR3 has 13 residues. V was pared by 2 bases and J by 3 bases, with 7 bases between. The CDR3 DNA follows: TGTGCCAGCAGCCAAAAGGGTAAAGAGACCCAGTACTTC. Its protein is CASSQKGKETQYF.

There are many counts of this clonotype. The V call is TRBV30, the J call TRBJ1-2; D uncertain. The CDR3 is 11 residues long. Germline V gene lookup returns CDR1 GTSNPN and CDR2 SVGIG (reference sequence). Trimming took 5 bases from V and 6 from J, leaving 10 bases between them. Here the CDR3 DNA reads TGTGCCTGGGGAGGAAGGCATGGCTACACCTTC. Residues: CAWGGRHGYTF.

Only a few counts were recorded for this clonotype. The rearrangement links TRBV5-1 to TRBJ1-6; possible D gene TRBD1, 6 bases. Trimming took off 0 bases at V and 5 bases at J, with 6 bases between the two ends. Germline V CDR1 and CDR2: SGHRS, YFSETQ. The CDR3 sequence is 14 residues long. CDR3 residues: CASSLGTDNSPLHF. The CDR3 bases are TGCGCCAGCAGCTTGGGGACAGATAATTCACCCCTCCACTTT. The full variable domain, with the rest looked up from reference TRBV5-1 and TRBJ1-6, is KAGVTQTPRYLIKTRGQQVTLSCSPISGHRSVSWYQQTPGQGLQFLFEYFSETQRNKGNFPGRFSGRQFSNSRSEMNVSTLELGDSALYLCASSLGTDNSPLHFGNGTRLTVT.

This chain links TRBV18 with TRBJ1-4; D may be TRBD1 (6 bases). The germline gives CDR1 KGHSH, CDR2 LQKENI. The V end lost 8 bases, the J end lost 7 bases, and 17 bases lay between the germline ends. The CDR3 covers 14 residues. CDR3 DNA sequence: TGTGCCAGCAGTTTGAAGGGGGGCGGTGAAAAACTGTTTTTT. Protein sequence: CASSLKGGGEKLFF.

At least ten counts were recorded for this clonotype. V usage is TRBV24-1 and J usage is TRBJ1-2; maybe TRBD1 (5 bases). CDR1 is KGHDR, CDR2 SFDVKD, per germline. This CDR3 has 13 amino acids. Trimming took off 3 bases at V and 8 bases at J, with 12 bases between the two ends. CDR3 coding DNA: TGTGCCACCAGTGATGGGCCAGGGAGGGGCTACACCTTC. Its protein is CATSDGPGRGYTF.

There are many counts of this clonotype. This chain links TRBV5-1 with TRBJ2-7, with a possible D match to TRBD1 (5 bases). V was cut by 1 base and J by 4 bases, with 12 bases left in between. Germline values: CDR1 SGHRS, CDR2 YFSETQ. The CDR3 has 14 residues. The CDR3 DNA reads TGCGCCAGCAGCTTGAGTCAGGGCCAATACGAGCAGTACTTC. Residues: CASSLSQGQYEQYF.

This clonotype was observed at least ten times. The chain recombines TRBV3-1 with TRBJ1-2, with D perhaps TRBD1 (6 bases). The germline V gene has CDR1 LGHDT and CDR2 YNNKEL (reference sequence). The CDR3 contains 16 residues. V dropped 0 bases and J dropped 6 bases, with 17 bases sitting between them. CDR3 bases: TGTGCCAGCAGCCAAGATGCCCTACAGGGCTCGGATGGCTACACCTTC. Residues: CASSQDALQGSDGYTF.

There are many counts of this clonotype. V usage is TRBV11-2 and J usage is TRBJ1-2; D remains ambiguous. The length of the CDR3 is 15 residues. From germline, CDR1 is SGHAT and CDR2 FQNNGV. Trimming stripped 0 bases from V and 1 base from J, with 9 bases between. The CDR3 reads CASSLDSQLNYGYTF. The CDR3, as DNA: TGTGCCAGCAGCTTAGACAGCCAACTTAACTATGGCTACACCTTC. Filled out from reference TRBV11-2 and TRBJ1-2, the complete variable domain reads EAGVAQSPRYKIIEKRQSVAFWCNPISGHATLYWYQQILGQGPKLLIQFQNNGVVDDSQLPKDRFSAERLKGVDSTLKIQPAKLEDSAVYLCASSLDSQLNYGYTFGSGTRLTVV.

The CDR3 DNA sequence: TGTGCCACCAGTGCCGGGGTCGGGACAAAGGCTGGGGCCAACGTCCTGACTTTC. This translates into CATSAGVGTKAGANVLTF. This chain joins TRBV24-1 and TRBJ2-6; D perhaps matches TRBD1 (6 bases). The CDR3 contains 18 residues. Trimming stripped 5 bases from V and 2 bases from J, with 18 bases between. Germline loops: CDR1 KGHDR, CDR2 SFDVKD.

V is TRBV5-1 and J is TRBJ2-7; D is possibly TRBD1 or TRBD2 (5 bases each). Germline V lookup: CDR1 SGHRS, CDR2 YFSETQ. The V gene lost 2 bases and the J gene lost 4 bases, with 10 bases spanning the gap. CDR3 size: 13 residues. The CDR3 DNA is TGCGCCAGCAGCTTCCGGGACGGTTACGAGCAGTACTTC. This sequence encodes CASSFRDGYEQYF.

The genes are TRBV5-4 and TRBJ2-7; 8 nucleotides line up with TRBD1. Germline V gene data show CDR1 as SGHNT and CDR2 as YYREEE (reference sequence). The length of the CDR3 is 11 residues. V dropped 7 bases and J dropped 4; count of bases not matched to a gene: 1. The CDR3 region is CASGTGYEQYF. CDR3 coding DNA: TGTGCCAGCGGGACAGGTTACGAGCAGTACTTC.

The chain is built from TRBV10-1 and TRBJ2-7, with D perhaps matching TRBD1 (6 bases). Trimming pared 5 bases from V and 1 base from J, leaving 12 bases between. CDR1 WNHNN and CDR2 SYGVQD come from the germline V gene (reference sequence). This CDR3 spans 14 amino acids. The CDR3 region is CASSTGTNSYEQYF. The CDR3 DNA sequence: TGCGCCAGCAGTACCGGGACAAATTCCTACGAGCAGTACTTC.

This chain joins TRBV5-8 and TRBJ1-2; 9 positions agree with TRBD1. This CDR3 contains 14 residues. V lost 6 bases to trimming and J lost 5 bases; unmatched junction nucleotides: 8. Germline CDR1 and CDR2: SGHTS and YDEGEE. The CDR3 sequence is CASNSGQGDYGYTF. The DNA of the CDR3 is TGTGCCAGCAACTCGGGACAGGGAGATTATGGCTACACCTTC.

This clonotype has at least ten counts. The CDR3 is CASIGTDTQYF. The CDR3 DNA reads as TGTGCCAGCATTGGCACAGATACGCAGTATTTT. The chain recombines TRBV2 with TRBJ2-3; no reliable D call. Between the trimmed V and J ends, which lost 7 bases and 1 base, there was a span of 3 bases. Germline V CDR1 and CDR2: SNHLY, FYNNEI. The CDR3 sequence is 11 residues long. The whole variable domain, remainder taken from reference TRBV2 and TRBJ2-3, is EPEVTQTPSHQVTQMGQEVILRCVPISNHLYFYWYRQILGQKVEFLVSFYNNEISEKSEIFDDQFSVERPDGSNFTLKIRSTKLEDSAMYFCASIGTDTQYFGPGTRLTVL.

This clonotype was seen at least ten times. The chain links TRBV12-3 or TRBV12-4 to TRBJ1-5, with 11 nucleotides matching TRBD1. Unmatched junction bases numbered 2, after V lost 4 bases and J lost 3 bases. CDR3 length equals 15 residues. The CDR3 reads CASSWDRGYNQPQHF. CDR3 sequence (DNA): TGTGCCAGCAGTTGGGACAGGGGGTACAATCAGCCCCAGCATTTT.

The chain combines TRBV20-1 with TRBJ1-1; D unclear. The CDR3 runs to 15 residues. CDR1 is DFQATT, CDR2 SNEGSKA, per germline (reference sequence). Trimming took 0 bases from V and 3 from J, leaving 14 bases between them. CDR3 in amino acids: CSARDRGGRDTEAFF. The DNA for the CDR3 is TGCAGTGCTAGAGATCGAGGAGGGCGCGACACTGAAGCTTTCTTT.

This clonotype was recorded many times. The V call is TRBV11-2, the J call TRBJ2-7, with unresolved D. V gave up 1 base and J gave up 4 bases, with 5 bases separating them. The CDR3 consists of 12 residues. Germline values: CDR1 SGHAT, CDR2 FQNNGV. The CDR3 is CASSLALYEQYF. The DNA for the CDR3 is TGTGCCAGCAGCTTAGCACTTTACGAGCAGTACTTC.

The rearrangement uses TRBV6-9 and TRBJ2-1; D gene unclear. The CDR3 has 11 amino acids. V was cut by 2 bases and J by 7 bases, with 3 bases left in between. Germline CDR1 and CDR2: MNHGY and SVAAGI. DNA for the CDR3: TGTGCCAGCAGTTATAGAAATGAGCAGTTCTTC. Amino acids: CASSYRNEQFF.

There are many counts of this clonotype. DNA of the CDR3: TGTGCCAGCAGCCAAGCGGGGATCCGCTCCTACAATGAGCAGTTCTTC. This codes for CASSQAGIRSYNEQFF. The V and J genes are TRBV14 and TRBJ2-1; perhaps TRBD2 as D (5 bases). The germline V and J ends were trimmed by 1 base and 0 bases, with 10 bases remaining between them. Germline V lookup: CDR1 SGHDN, CDR2 FVKESK. The CDR3 totals 16 residues.

This rearrangement joins TRBV11-2 to TRBJ2-1; 13 bases are a match to TRBD2. V shed 5 bases, J shed 9 bases, and the junction held 7 bases outside the gene matches. CDR3 length: 15 amino acids. CDR1 and CDR2 from the germline V gene are SGHAT and FQNNGV. CDR3 DNA: TGTGCCAGCAGCCCGGGACTAGCGGGATCCCCTGAGCAGTTCTTC. This sequence encodes CASSPGLAGSPEQFF.

This clonotype was seen only a few times. A much more abundant neighbour one base away suggests this may be a read error. The chain couples TRBV5-4 to TRBJ2-5; TRBD1 matches at 9 bases. Germline V CDR1 and CDR2: SGHNT, YYREEE (reference sequence). CDR3 length: 15 residues. CDR3 sequence (DNA): TGTACCAGCAGCTCCGGGACAGGGAACCAAGAGACCCAGTACTTC. It translates to CTSSSGTGNQETQYF.

This clonotype was found many times. The V and J genes are TRBV4-2 and TRBJ2-1; 7 bases align to TRBD2. Germline CDR1 LGHNA, CDR2 YNFKEQ. With V trimmed by 4 bases and J by 8 bases, 14 bases remained unmatched. This CDR3 is 16 amino acids long. CDR3 nucleotide sequence: TGTGCCAGCAGCCCCAAAGCGGGGAGGGACGCCTATGAGCAGTTCTTC. Amino acids: CASSPKAGRDAYEQFF.

This clonotype has at least ten counts. The rearrangement uses TRBV6-1 and TRBJ2-7; no definite D call. The CDR3 runs to 11 residues. Germline CDR1 is MNHNS and CDR2 is SASEGT. The germline V and J ends were trimmed by 3 bases and 4 bases, with 4 bases remaining between them. CDR3 sequence: CASSDKYEQYF. The CDR3 DNA follows: TGTGCCAGCAGTGACAAGTACGAGCAGTACTTC.

This clonotype occurred a few times. The chain combines TRBV6-1 with TRBJ2-5, with a tentative D call TRBD1 (6 bases). Germline V gene lookup returns CDR1 MNHNS and CDR2 SASEGT. Trimming left V 5 bases short and J 4 bases short, with 17 bases between. The CDR3 is 15 amino acids. The CDR3 DNA is TGTGCCAGCAGTAACGGATGGGGGCGAGGAGAGACCCAGTACTTC. Translation: CASSNGWGRGETQYF.

The table lists this clonotype with many counts. The V gene is TRBV3-1, the J gene TRBJ2-1, with 10 bases matching TRBD1. Trimming cost V 0 bases and J 13 bases; bases outside gene matches: 3. This CDR3 is built from 13 residues. Germline V gene data show CDR1 as LGHDT and CDR2 as YNNKEL (reference sequence). This CDR3 is CASSQDRQGAQFF. The CDR3 DNA follows: TGTGCCAGCAGCCAAGATAGACAGGGGGCTCAGTTCTTC.

This clonotype was observed many times. The chain joins TRBV5-6 to TRBJ2-3; 11 bases are shared with TRBD2. V dropped 2 bases and J dropped 5; count of bases not matched to a gene: 4. Germline V gene sequence: CDR1 SGHDT, CDR2 YYEEEE. There are 15 residues in the CDR3. The CDR3 DNA reads as TGTGCCAGCAGCTTTAGCCTAGCGGGAGGAGATACGCAGTATTTT. It is translated as CASSFSLAGGDTQYF.

This clonotype was observed many times. The chain uses TRBV7-6 and TRBJ1-1; D might be TRBD1 (5 bases). In germline, CDR1 is SGHVS, CDR2 FNYEAQ. The CDR3 contains 14 residues. V was pared by 5 bases and J by 1 base, with 11 bases between. The CDR3 is CASSADSENTEAFF. The DNA of the CDR3 is TGTGCCAGCAGCGCTGACAGTGAGAACACTGAAGCTTTCTTT.

This clonotype was seen repeatedly, ten times or more. This rearrangement joins TRBV29-1 to TRBJ1-1; TRBD1 matches 7 bases. There are 12 residues in the CDR3. Per the germline V gene, CDR1 is SQVTM and CDR2 is ANQGSEA. The V and J ends lost 4 bases and 8 bases, in that order; junction bases with no gene match: 7. CDR3 protein: CSVVGETGEAFF. DNA of the CDR3: TGCAGCGTTGTCGGTGAGACAGGGGAAGCTTTCTTT.

The V and J genes are TRBV6-1 and TRBJ1-3; D unclear. Looked up from germline, CDR1 is MNHNS and CDR2 is SASEGT. The CDR3 is 13 amino acids. Trimming shortened V by 5 bases and J by 1 base, and 6 bases separated the two germline ends. The CDR3 region is CASSPRSGNTIYF. CDR3 nucleotide sequence: TGTGCCAGCAGTCCCCGATCTGGAAACACCATATATTTT.

This clonotype showed up many times. V is TRBV12-3 or TRBV12-4 and J is TRBJ2-4; D remains unclear. The CDR3 covers 16 residues. V was pared by 6 bases and J by 0 bases, with 15 bases between. This chain's CDR3 is CASSGPGRLAKNIQYF. The CDR3 nucleotides are TGTGCCAGCAGCGGACCAGGACGGCTAGCCAAAAACATTCAGTACTTC.

This clonotype has ten or more counts. The chain is built from TRBV12-3 or TRBV12-4 and TRBJ1-5; D is uncertain. The CDR3 runs to 14 residues. Deletions cut 6 bases from V and 5 bases from J, with 14 bases between. The CDR3 is CASSHGRSDQPQHF. DNA of the CDR3: TGTGCCAGCAGCCACGGGCGCAGTGATCAGCCCCAGCATTTT.